This entry is about one TCR beta chain. Its specificity is not known. This CDR3 comprises 17 residues. After removal of 4 bases from V and 4 bases from J, the junction contained 12 bases not matched to a gene. Germline CDR1 SGHRS, CDR2 YFSETQ. The study ran its PCR with 60 Vbeta and 13 Jbeta primers. Sequencing was performed with immunoSEQ multiplex PCR; in TCRdb, only in-frame clones are kept and a portion is missing. The table lists 200,000 to 250,000 clones, 76% of them singletons. The data were obtained in a study of cytomegalovirus exposure and HLA in healthy donors. Study results and caveats: Sequencing depth across donors, presence/absence analyses assumed, was roughly uniform.

Material: PBMCs. The clonotype originates from a man younger than 35 in good health and CMV-seronegative. This chain links TRBV5-1 with TRBJ2-5; 11 bases line up with TRBD2. The CDR3 bases are TGCGCCAGCAGCCAGGCCGTTCTAGCGGGAGGAGGAGAGACCCAGTACTTC. Translation gives CASSQAVLAGGGETQYF. Filled out from reference TRBV5-1 and TRBJ2-5, the complete variable domain reads KAGVTQTPRYLIKTRGQQVTLSCSPISGHRSVSWYQQTPGQGLQFLFEYFSETQRNKGNFPGRFSGRQFSNSRSEMNVSTLELGDSALYLCASSQAVLAGGGETQYFGPGTRLLVL.